This entry lists 24 T cell receptor beta chains sequenced from one sample in a study of blood T cell repertoires in COVID-19. Assay used: immunoSEQ multiplex PCR; TCRdb lists only in-frame clones, some missing. In the table there are over 90,000 clones, 87% of which are singletons. The sequencing input was peripheral blood. These receptors all stem from a middle-aged man in a cohort sampled during active COVID-19.

This chain joins TRBV7-6 and TRBJ2-5; perhaps TRBD1 as D (5 bases). The CDR3 length is 16 residues. The V end lost 3 bases, the J end lost 3 bases, and 17 bases lay between the germline ends. Germline CDR1 and CDR2: SGHVS and FNYEAQ. The CDR3 spells CASSLAGYRSKETQYF. As DNA, the CDR3 is TGTGCCAGCAGCTTGGCAGGGTACAGGTCTAAAGAGACCCAGTACTTC.

The count of this clone is one. This chain connects TRBV5-4 to TRBJ2-3; D possibly corresponds to TRBD2 (6 bases). Trimming stripped 4 bases from V and 1 base from J, with 13 bases between. Per germline, CDR1 SGHNT and CDR2 YYREEE (reference sequence). This CDR3 spans 15 amino acids. Here the CDR3 reads CASSPSGWGTDTQYF. CDR3 bases: TGTGCCAGCAGCCCGAGCGGGTGGGGCACAGATACGCAGTATTTT. Variable domain in full (rest from reference TRBV5-4 and TRBJ2-3): ETGVTQSPTHLIKTRGQQVTLRCSSQSGHNTVSWYQQALGQGPQFIFQYYREEENGRGNFPPRFSGLQFPNYSSELNVNALELDDSALYLCASSPSGWGTDTQYFGPGTRLTVL.

The chain employs TRBV6-5 and TRBJ1-1; D not certain. The CDR3 totals 15 residues. Per germline, CDR1 MNHEY and CDR2 SVGAGI. Between the trimmed V and J ends, which lost 2 bases and 4 bases, there was a span of 14 bases. CDR3 sequence: CASSYTGQVFTEAFF. CDR3 sequence (DNA): TGTGCCAGCAGTTACACCGGTCAGGTATTCACTGAAGCTTTCTTT.

The chain combines TRBV5-5 with TRBJ1-5; D possibly corresponds to TRBD1 (5 bases). Per the germline V gene, CDR1 is SGHKS and CDR2 is YYEKEE (reference sequence). V was cut by 0 bases and J by 2 bases, with 6 bases left in between. CDR3 size: 14 residues. CDR3 in amino acids: CASSLAGGNQPQHF. The CDR3 DNA follows: TGTGCCAGCAGCTTGGCGGGGGGCAATCAGCCCCAGCATTTT.

V is TRBV27 and J is TRBJ1-6; perhaps TRBD1 as D (5 bases). Trimming left V 6 bases short and J 9 bases short, with 21 bases between. CDR3 length equals 16 residues. CDR1 and CDR2 from the germline V gene are MNHEY and SMNVEV (reference sequence). CDR3 nucleotides: TGTGCCAGCAGGGCCGGGAGTGGGGCTAATTCTTCACCCCTCCACTTT. Its translation: CASRAGSGANSSPLHF.

This clone occurred once. The chain combines TRBV3-1 (or the pseudogene TRBV3-2) with TRBJ2-1, with 12 bases matching TRBD2. V lost 1 base to trimming and J lost 4 bases; unmatched junction nucleotides: 2. CDR1 and CDR2 from the germline V gene are LGHDT and YNNKEL (reference sequence). This CDR3 has 16 residues. CDR3 residues: CASSQATSGGYNEQFF. CDR3 nucleotides: TGTGCCAGCAGCCAAGCCACTAGCGGGGGGTACAATGAGCAGTTCTTC.

The chain has TRBV5-1 and TRBJ2-1; no reliable D call. V lost 0 bases to trimming and J lost 1 base, with 8 bases between them. CDR3 length: 15 residues. Germline assignment: CDR1 SGHRS and CDR2 YFSETQ. The CDR3 region has the DNA TGCGCCAGCAGCTTGGGCCAAACATCCTACAATGAGCAGTTCTTC. Residues: CASSLGQTSYNEQFF. The whole variable domain, remainder taken from reference TRBV5-1 and TRBJ2-1, is KAGVTQTPRYLIKTRGQQVTLSCSPISGHRSVSWYQQTPGQGLQFLFEYFSETQRNKGNFPGRFSGRQFSNSRSEMNVSTLELGDSALYLCASSLGQTSYNEQFFGPGTRLTVL.

This chain connects TRBV27 to TRBJ2-3; 8 bases are shared with TRBD2. This CDR3 region has 14 residues. Germline V gene sequence: CDR1 MNHEY, CDR2 SMNVEV (reference sequence). The junction had 8 bases not matched to a gene; V was cut back by 6 bases and J by 6 bases. The CDR3 DNA reads as TGTGCCAGCAGGTCGGGGGGGGTGACGGATACGCAGTATTTT. The encoded protein is CASRSGGVTDTQYF.

This clone was detected once. V gene TRBV7-8 combines with J gene TRBJ2-3; 11 bases fit TRBD2. This CDR3 has 16 residues. The ends lost 5 bases at V and 3 bases at J; junction bases unmatched: 7. The germline V gene encodes CDR1 SGHVS and CDR2 FQNEAQ. CDR3 nucleotide sequence: TGTGCCAGCAGCCTAACTAGCGGGGGCCAAACAGATACGCAGTATTTT. It encodes CASSLTSGGQTDTQYF.

This sequence joins TRBV19 and TRBJ1-4, with 7 bases fitting TRBD1. The V gene's germline CDR1 is LNHDA and CDR2 SQIVND (reference sequence). J was trimmed by 5 bases and V by 4 bases; bases with no gene match: 4. The CDR3 has 14 residues. As DNA, the CDR3 is TGTGCCAGTAGTAACAGGGGACCCAATGAAAAACTGTTTTTT. Translated: CASSNRGPNEKLFF.

The chain has TRBV5-6 and TRBJ1-3, with 10 bases that match TRBD1. This CDR3 spans 17 amino acids. V dropped 4 bases and J dropped 2; count of bases not matched to a gene: 9. CDR1 and CDR2 from the germline V gene are SGHDT and YYEEEE. The CDR3 DNA is TGTGCCAGCAGCCGAAATCCGGGACAGGGGCCTGGAAACACCATATATTTT. It yields the protein CASSRNPGQGPGNTIYF.

This chain joins TRBV5-4 and TRBJ1-2, with 7 positions matching TRBD1. The V gene end was trimmed by 3 bases and the J gene end by 2 bases; junction bases not matched to a gene: 10. CDR1 is SGHNT and CDR2 is YYREEE in the germline V gene (reference sequence). This CDR3 is built from 16 residues. CDR3 loop: CASSSRQGDSNYGYTF. The CDR3 bases are TGTGCCAGCAGCTCGCGGCAAGGGGACAGCAACTATGGCTACACCTTC. Full variable domain (remainder filled in from reference TRBV5-4 and TRBJ1-2): ETGVTQSPTHLIKTRGQQVTLRCSSQSGHNTVSWYQQALGQGPQFIFQYYREEENGRGNFPPRFSGLQFPNYSSELNVNALELDDSALYLCASSSRQGDSNYGYTFGSGTRLTVV.

This sequence joins TRBV9 and TRBJ1-1; D is unresolved. The CDR3 covers 12 residues. V was shortened by 4 bases and J by 7 bases, with 11 bases between the two germline ends. Germline assignment: CDR1 SGDLS and CDR2 YYNGEE. DNA of the CDR3: TGTGCCAGCAGCCCCGGTGGAGGTGAAGCTTTCTTT. Protein product: CASSPGGGEAFF.

J is TRBJ2-1 and V is TRBV7-7, with TRBD1 as a possible D gene (6 bases). This CDR3 is 15 amino acids long. Trimming took 4 bases from V and 5 from J, leaving 15 bases between them. From germline, CDR1 is SSHAT and CDR2 FNYEAQ (reference sequence). The DNA of the CDR3 is TGTGCCAGCAGCTCCGGGACATCCCCGGACAATGAGCAGTTCTTC. As protein: CASSSGTSPDNEQFF.

The chain's CDR3 is CASSVLAGESSAGEQFF. CDR3 DNA: TGTGCCAGCAGTGTATTAGCGGGGGAATCCTCCGCCGGAGAGCAGTTCTTC. The V and J genes are TRBV6-4 and TRBJ2-1; 9 bases align to TRBD2. The CDR3 length is 17 residues. V lost 4 bases to trimming and J lost 10 bases; unmatched junction nucleotides: 17. Per germline, CDR1 MRHNA and CDR2 SNTAGT.

The chain couples TRBV6-4 to TRBJ1-1; no definite D call. CDR1 and CDR2 from the germline V gene are MRHNA and SNTAGT. The CDR3 has 13 amino acids. Trimming took 6 bases from V and 0 from J, leaving 8 bases between them. The CDR3 DNA follows: TGTGCCAGCAGGAGGGTTATGAACACTGAAGCTTTCTTT. Translating gives CASRRVMNTEAFF.

The V and J genes are TRBV6-5 and TRBJ2-3; D is possibly TRBD2 (6 bases). The CDR3 has 14 residues. V was clipped by 6 bases and J by 6 bases, with 16 bases between them. CDR1 is MNHEY and CDR2 is SVGAGI in the germline V gene. The CDR3 DNA is TGTGCCAGCAGCTTCCGCGGGGACGGGGATACGCAGTATTTT. Amino acids: CASSFRGDGDTQYF.

This sequence joins TRBV10-3 and TRBJ2-2, with 8 bases lining up with TRBD1. J was trimmed by 4 bases and V by 11 bases; bases with no gene match: 12. CDR3 length: 15 residues. Germline V gene lookup returns CDR1 ENHRY and CDR2 SYGVKD. The CDR3 DNA reads TGTGCCTCGAGGAGGCAGGGGGCAAGCACCGGGGAGCTGTTTTTT. It codes for CASRRQGASTGELFF.

V usage is TRBV7-9 and J usage is TRBJ2-3; unclear D gene. The CDR3 is 12 residues long. The V and J ends lost 6 bases and 0 bases respectively, with 4 bases between them. Germline CDR1 and CDR2: SEHNR and FQNEAQ (reference sequence). The CDR3 DNA reads TGTGCCAGCAGTGAGAGCACAGATACGCAGTATTTT. This encodes CASSESTDTQYF. The complete variable domain, with remaining parts taken from reference TRBV7-9 and TRBJ2-3, reads DTGVSQNPRHKITKRGQNVTFRCDPISEHNRLYWYRQTLGQGPEFLTYFQNEAQLEKSRLLSDRFSAERPKGSFSTLEIQRTEQGDSAMYLCASSESTDTQYFGPGTRLTVL.

This clone was recorded only once. The V call is TRBV19, the J call TRBJ1-6; perhaps TRBD1 as D (5 bases). The germline gives CDR1 LNHDA, CDR2 SQIVND (reference sequence). The CDR3 runs 16 residues. V lost 5 bases to trimming and J lost 8 bases, with 19 bases between them. DNA of the CDR3: TGTGCCAGTAGTCCTCAGCGACGGGGGGTATATTCACCCCTCCACTTT. This encodes CASSPQRRGVYSPLHF.

This chain joins TRBV7-9 and TRBJ2-2, with TRBD1 as a possible D gene (5 bases). The CDR3 has 15 amino acids. Trimming removed 5 bases at V and 3 bases at J, with 13 bases between. Germline loops: CDR1 SEHNR, CDR2 FQNEAQ (reference sequence). The CDR3 DNA reads TGTGCCAGCAGCCAGCTGGTAGGGGACACCGGGGAGCTGTTTTTT. It is translated as CASSQLVGDTGELFF.

The rearrangement uses TRBV18 and TRBJ1-5, with D maybe TRBD1 (6 bases). Trimming left V 2 bases short and J 7 bases short, with 12 bases between. The CDR3 consists of 14 residues. In germline, CDR1 is KGHSH, CDR2 LQKENI. CDR3 amino acids: CASSPTGQGQPQHF. CDR3 DNA: TGTGCCAGCTCACCAACGGGACAAGGGCAGCCCCAGCATTTT. Supplemented by reference TRBV18 and TRBJ1-5, the full variable domain reads NAGVMQNPRHLVRRRGQEARLRCSPMKGHSHVYWYRQLPEEGLKFMVYLQKENIIDESGMPKERFSAEFPKEGPSILRIQQVVRGDSAAYFCASSPTGQGQPQHFGDGTRLSIL.

In this sample, this clone turned up once. This rearrangement joins TRBV6-2 or TRBV6-3 to TRBJ2-2, with D hard to call. The ends were cut back, 0 bases at V and 4 bases at J, with 9 bases in the middle. Germline V gene sequence: CDR1 MNHEY, CDR2 SVGEGT. This CDR3 has 15 amino acids. CDR3 residues: CASSYSSTRTGELFF. The DNA of the CDR3 is TGTGCCAGCAGTTACTCGAGTACTCGCACCGGGGAGCTGTTTTTT.

V gene TRBV3-1 (or the pseudogene TRBV3-2) combines with J gene TRBJ2-3, with 8 bases matching TRBD2. The CDR3 runs 16 residues. Trimming at V came to 3 bases and at J to 8 bases, leaving 13 bases not matched to a gene. Germline CDR1 reads LGHDT; CDR2 reads YNNKEL (reference sequence). CDR3 loop: CASSHSTSGPSGTQYF. The CDR3 region has the DNA TGTGCCAGCAGCCACTCAACTAGCGGCCCGAGCGGTACGCAGTATTTT.